This T cell receptor (beta chain) is from a study of blood T cell repertoires in COVID-19. The germline gives CDR1 SGDLS, CDR2 YYNGEE. V was shortened by 7 bases and J by 7 bases, with 17 bases between the two germline ends. CDR3 length: 13 amino acids. Sequenced by immunoSEQ multiplex PCR; TCRdb stores in-frame clones only, minus some. This sample has 150,000 to 200,000 clones; 90% occur once, and the top ten carry approximately 0.56%. The chain joins TRBV9 to TRBJ1-2; TRBD1 is a possible D gene (5 bases). The sequenced sample was peripheral blood. The sequence derives from a man aged 50 to 59 with acute or convalescent COVID-19. The CDR3 reads CASSQVPGIGYTF. The CDR3 nucleotides read TGTGCCAGCTCTCAGGTTCCAGGGATTGGCTACACCTTC.